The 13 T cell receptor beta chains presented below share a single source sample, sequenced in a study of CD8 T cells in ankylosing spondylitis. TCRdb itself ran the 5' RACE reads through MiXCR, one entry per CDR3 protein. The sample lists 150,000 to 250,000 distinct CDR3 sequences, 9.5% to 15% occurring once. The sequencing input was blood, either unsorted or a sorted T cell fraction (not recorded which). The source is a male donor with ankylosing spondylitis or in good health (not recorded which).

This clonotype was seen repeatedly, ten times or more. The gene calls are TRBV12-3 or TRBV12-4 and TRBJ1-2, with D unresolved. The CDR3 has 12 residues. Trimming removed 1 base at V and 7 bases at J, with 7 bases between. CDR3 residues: CASSLGGSGYTF. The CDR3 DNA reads TGTGCCAGCAGTTTAGGGGGAAGTGGCTACACCTTC.

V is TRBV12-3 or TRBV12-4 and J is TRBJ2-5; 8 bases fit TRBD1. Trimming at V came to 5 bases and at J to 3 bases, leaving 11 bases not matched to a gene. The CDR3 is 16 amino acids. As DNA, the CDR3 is TGTGCCAGCAGTCGGGTAACCCCGGGACAGGAAGAGACCCAGTACTTC. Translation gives CASSRVTPGQEETQYF.

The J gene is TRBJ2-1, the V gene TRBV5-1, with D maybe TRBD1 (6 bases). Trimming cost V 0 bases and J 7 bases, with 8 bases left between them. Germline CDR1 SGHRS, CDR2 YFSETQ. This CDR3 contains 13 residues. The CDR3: CASSLGQANEQFF. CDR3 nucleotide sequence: TGCGCCAGCAGCTTGGGACAGGCAAATGAGCAGTTCTTC.

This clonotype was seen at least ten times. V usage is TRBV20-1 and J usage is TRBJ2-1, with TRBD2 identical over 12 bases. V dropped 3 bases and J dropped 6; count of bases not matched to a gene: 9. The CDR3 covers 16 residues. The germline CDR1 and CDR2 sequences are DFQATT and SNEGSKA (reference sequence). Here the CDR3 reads CSASSSSGRALNEQFF. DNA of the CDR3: TGCAGTGCTAGTTCCTCTAGCGGGAGGGCCCTCAATGAGCAGTTCTTC.

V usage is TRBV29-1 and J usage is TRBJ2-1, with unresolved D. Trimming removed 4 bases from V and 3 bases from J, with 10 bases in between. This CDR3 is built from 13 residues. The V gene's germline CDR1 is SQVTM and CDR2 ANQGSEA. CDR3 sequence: CSVAVADYNEQFF. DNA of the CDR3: TGCAGCGTTGCCGTGGCAGACTACAATGAGCAGTTCTTC.

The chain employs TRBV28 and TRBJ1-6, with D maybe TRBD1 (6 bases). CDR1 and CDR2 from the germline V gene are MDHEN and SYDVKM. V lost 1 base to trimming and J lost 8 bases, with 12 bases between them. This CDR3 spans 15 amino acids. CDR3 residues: CASSLLGAGDSPLHF. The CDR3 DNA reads TGTGCCAGCAGTTTATTGGGGGCAGGGGATTCACCCCTCCACTTT.

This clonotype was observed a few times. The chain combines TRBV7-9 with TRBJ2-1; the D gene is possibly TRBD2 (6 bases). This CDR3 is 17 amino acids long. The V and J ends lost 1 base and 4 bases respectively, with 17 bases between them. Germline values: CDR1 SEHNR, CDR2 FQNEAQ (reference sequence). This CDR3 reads CASSLGGGDPVYNEQFF. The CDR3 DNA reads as TGTGCCAGCAGCTTAGGAGGCGGGGATCCCGTATACAATGAGCAGTTCTTC.

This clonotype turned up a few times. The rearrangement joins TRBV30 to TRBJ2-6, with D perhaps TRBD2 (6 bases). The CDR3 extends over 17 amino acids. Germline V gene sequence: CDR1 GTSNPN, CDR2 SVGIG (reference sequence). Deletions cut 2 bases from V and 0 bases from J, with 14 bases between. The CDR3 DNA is TGTGCCTGGAGTACCGATGGGGGGAGCTCTGGGGCCAACGTCCTGACTTTC. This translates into CAWSTDGGSSGANVLTF.

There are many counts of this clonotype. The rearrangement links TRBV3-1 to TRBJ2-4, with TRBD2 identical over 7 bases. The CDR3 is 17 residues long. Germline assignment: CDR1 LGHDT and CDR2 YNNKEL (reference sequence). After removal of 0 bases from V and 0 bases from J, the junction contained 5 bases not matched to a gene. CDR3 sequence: CASSQERGGRAKNIQYF. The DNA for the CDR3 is TGTGCCAGCAGCCAAGAGAGAGGCGGGAGAGCCAAAAACATTCAGTACTTC.

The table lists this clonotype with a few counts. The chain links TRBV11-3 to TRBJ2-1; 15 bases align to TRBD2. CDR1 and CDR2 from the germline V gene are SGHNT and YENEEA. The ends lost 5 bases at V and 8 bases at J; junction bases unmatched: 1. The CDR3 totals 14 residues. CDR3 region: CASSGLAGGDEQFF. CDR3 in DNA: TGTGCCAGCAGCGGACTAGCGGGAGGGGATGAGCAGTTCTTC.

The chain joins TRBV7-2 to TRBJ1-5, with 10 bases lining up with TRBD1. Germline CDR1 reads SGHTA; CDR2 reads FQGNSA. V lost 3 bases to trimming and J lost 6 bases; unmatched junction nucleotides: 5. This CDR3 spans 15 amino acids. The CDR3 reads CASSLGQGMIQPQHF. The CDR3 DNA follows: TGTGCCAGCAGCTTGGGACAGGGGATGATTCAGCCCCAGCATTTT. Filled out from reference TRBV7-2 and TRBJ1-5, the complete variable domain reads GAGVSQSPSNKVTEKGKDVELRCDPISGHTALYWYRQSLGQGLEFLIYFQGNSAPDKSGLPSDRFSAERTGGSVSTLTIQRTQQEDSAVYLCASSLGQGMIQPQHFGDGTRLSIL.

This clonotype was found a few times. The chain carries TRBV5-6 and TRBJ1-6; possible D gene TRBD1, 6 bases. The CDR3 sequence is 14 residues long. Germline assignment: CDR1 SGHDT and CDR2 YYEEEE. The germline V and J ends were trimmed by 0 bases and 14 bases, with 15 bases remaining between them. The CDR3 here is CASSLGGAHITLHF. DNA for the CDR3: TGTGCCAGCAGCTTGGGGGGGGCCCATATTACCCTCCACTTT.

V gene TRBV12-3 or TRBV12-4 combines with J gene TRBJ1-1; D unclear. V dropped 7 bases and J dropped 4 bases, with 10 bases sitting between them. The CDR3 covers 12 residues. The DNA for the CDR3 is TGTGCCAGCACGGACGTTAGCACTGAAGCTTTCTTT. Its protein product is CASTDVSTEAFF.